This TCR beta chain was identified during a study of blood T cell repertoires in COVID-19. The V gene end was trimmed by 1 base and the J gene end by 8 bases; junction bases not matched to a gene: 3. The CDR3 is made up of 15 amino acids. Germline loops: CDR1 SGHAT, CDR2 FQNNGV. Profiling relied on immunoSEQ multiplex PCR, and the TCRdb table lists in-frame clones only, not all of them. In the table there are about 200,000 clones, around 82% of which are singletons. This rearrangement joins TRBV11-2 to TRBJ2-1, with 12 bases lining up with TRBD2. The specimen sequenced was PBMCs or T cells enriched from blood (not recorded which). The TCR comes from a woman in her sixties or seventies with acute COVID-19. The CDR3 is CASSLGTSGTYEQFF. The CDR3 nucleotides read TGTGCCAGCAGCTTAGGGACTAGCGGGACCTATGAGCAGTTCTTC.